This T cell receptor beta chain was profiled in a study of blood T cell repertoires in COVID-19. Overall study context: The analysed material was cDNA or gDNA that came from T cells, B-cell-depleted T cells, or PBMCs.

V shed 6 bases and J 4 bases; nucleotides not matched to a gene: 19. The CDR3 contains 19 residues. Germline CDR1 and CDR2: LGHDT and YNNKEL (reference sequence). Profiling relied on immunoSEQ multiplex PCR, and the TCRdb table lists in-frame clones only, not all of them. The sample lists nearly 55,000 clones; over 70% were seen once. This receptor was obtained from a human donor with active or convalescent COVID-19. The donor label of this sample is uncertain. The rearrangement uses TRBV3-1 (or the pseudogene TRBV3-2) and TRBJ2-2; 8 bases map to TRBD1. Input material: peripheral blood. The CDR3 sequence: CASSVDRGGYPGLTGELFF. CDR3 DNA: TGTGCCAGCAGTGTCGACAGGGGTGGATATCCTGGACTCACCGGGGAGCTGTTTTTT.